This T cell receptor beta chain is from a study of OX40 agonist ivuxolimab in advanced cancers. The repertoire was sequenced with immunoSEQ multiplex PCR; TCRdb's copy has only in-frame clones and lacks some. Of under 65,000 clones listed, around 85% are singletons. This CDR3 is 16 amino acids long. The V and J ends lost 3 bases and 4 bases respectively, with 15 bases between them. Germline CDR1 is LNHDA and CDR2 is SQIVND (reference sequence). The clonotype was recovered from an adult with an advanced solid tumor such as melanoma, head and neck, liver or kidney cancer. The starting material was CD4+ or CD8+ T cells sorted from blood, obtained in a trial of the OX40 agonist ivuxolimab. The rearrangement uses TRBV19 and TRBJ1-4; the D is unclear. Here the CDR3 reads CASSIRRSSVNEKLFF. For the CDR3, the DNA is TGTGCCAGTAGTATCCGACGTTCCAGCGTTAATGAAAAACTGTTTTTT.